Listed here is a single T cell receptor beta chain. Antigen: not known. The data were taken from a study of graft-versus-host responses after intestinal transplantation. On the study more broadly: The study gave all recipients anti-thymocyte globulin induction, then tacrolimus and steroids for 2 to 3 years.

Sequencing used immunoSEQ multiplex PCR; TCRdb keeps in-frame clones, though not all of them. The sample holds approximately 99,000 clones, 91% seen once. Sequenced here: unstimulated CD4+ T cells sorted from spleen or lymph node cells, sampled before transplant. The sequence was collected from a human donor who was the organ donor for an intestinal transplant.

The CDR3 coding sequence is TGTGCCATCAGTAAAAACGGGGGGGGTAACAATGAGCAGTTCTTC. Its protein product is CAISKNGGGNNEQFF. The chain has TRBV10-3 and TRBJ2-1; 8 nucleotides agree with TRBD2. CDR3 length equals 15 residues. The J segment lost 5 bases and the V segment lost 5 bases, leaving 8 bases of the junction unmatched. Germline V gives CDR1 ENHRY, CDR2 SYGVKD.